The clone carrying this T cell receptor beta chain was seen repeatedly, ten times or more. Its target is not known. These data originate in a study of molecular identifiers for immune sequencing clone quantification. Sorting defined naive CD8 T cells as CD8+CD4-CCR7+CD45RA+. TCRdb reanalysed the PCR reads using MiXCR and keeps one entry per CDR3 protein. This table holds 460,000 or so distinct CDR3 sequences, around 23% found once. Study-wide results and caveats: Spiked Jurkat TCR RNA equal to one cell could reportedly be picked out among 850,000 to 1,000,000 naive cells. It was shown that clones above 20 RNA copies held over 99% of effector molecules, but under 1% in naive cells.

Sequenced input: naive CD8+ T cells from blood, with Jurkat cell RNA spiked in. Subset indicated: FACS-sorted CD8+CD4-CCR7+CD45RA+ naive T cells. The source of this sequence is a human donor in good health. Some libraries in this study had Jurkat cell RNA spiked in.

The CDR3, as DNA: TGCAGCGCTGAGACAGGGGCTGGAAACACCATATATTTT. It codes for CSAETGAGNTIYF. The V call is TRBV29-1, the J call TRBJ1-3, with 8 bases that match TRBD1. J gave up 2 bases and V 7 bases, and 4 bases lay outside the gene matches. CDR1 is SQVTM and CDR2 is ANQGSEA in the germline V gene. The CDR3 spans 13 residues.